Below are 14 T cell receptor beta chains sequenced from a single sample in a study of blood T cells in healthy people across ages. Then a second PCR, running roughly 6 to 12 cycles, was carried out with a sample-barcoded 5' primer and a J-beta primer mix. TCRdb used MiXCR to reprocess the 5' RACE reads, holding one entry per CDR3 protein. The data contain 1 million or so distinct CDR3 sequences, roughly a quarter of them seen just once; the ten biggest clones take up 0.65% to 0.75%. This same sample was also part of a study on T cells of mothers and their children.

Material for sequencing was blood. These receptors came from a girl aged 2-10 years in good health.

This clonotype was detected only a few times. The chain joins TRBV20-1 to TRBJ2-1; 7 nucleotides agree with TRBD1. The ends lost 4 bases at V and 7 bases at J; junction bases unmatched: 13. The CDR3 is 15 amino acids. The V gene's germline CDR1 is DFQATT and CDR2 SNEGSKA (reference sequence). As DNA, the CDR3 is TGCAGTGCTACCTCCGGGACAGCTCACGGTAATGAGCAGTTCTTC. Encoded protein: CSATSGTAHGNEQFF.

This clonotype showed up just a few times. This chain connects TRBV12-3 or TRBV12-4 to TRBJ1-5; the match to TRBD1 covers 8 bases. With V trimmed by 3 bases and J by 6 bases, 10 bases remained unmatched. This CDR3 has 16 residues. The CDR3 region has the DNA TGTGCCAGCAGTTTCGTCCAGGGGGCATCAGGTCAGCCCCAGCATTTT. Its protein product is CASSFVQGASGQPQHF.

The table lists this clonotype with many counts. The rearrangement links TRBV7-2 to TRBJ1-4, with unresolved D. This CDR3 is 14 amino acids long. Trimming pared 2 bases from V and 0 bases from J, leaving 4 bases between. Germline CDR1 SGHTA, CDR2 FQGNSA. CDR3 nucleotides: TGTGCCAGCAGCTTACAGGCAACTAATGAAAAACTGTTTTTT. Translated: CASSLQATNEKLFF. Looking up the rest from reference TRBV7-2 and TRBJ1-4 gives the full variable domain: GAGVSQSPSNKVTEKGKDVELRCDPISGHTALYWYRQSLGQGLEFLIYFQGNSAPDKSGLPSDRFSAERTGGSVSTLTIQRTQQEDSAVYLCASSLQATNEKLFFGSGTQLSVL.

The J gene is TRBJ2-1, the V gene TRBV28; 12 positions match TRBD2. The CDR3 contains 19 residues. J lost 9 bases, V lost 6 bases, and 21 bases had no gene match. CDR1 is MDHEN, CDR2 SYDVKM, per germline. The DNA of the CDR3 is TGTGCCAGCAGCCAGACATCTACTCCGACTAGCGGGAGAAGAATTGAGCAGTTCTTC. It specifies CASSQTSTPTSGRRIEQFF.

The chain is built from TRBV7-8 and TRBJ2-3; D is unresolved. TRBJ1-5 explains the end of the DNA better; the J call may be wrong. The CDR3 has 15 amino acids. CDR1 is SGHVS, CDR2 FQNEAQ, per germline. The CDR3 loop is CASSLLLGSTDTQHF. CDR3 DNA sequence: TGTGCCAGCAGCTTGCTCCTGGGGAGCACAGATACGCAGCATTTT.

This clonotype has more than one count but fewer than ten. The chain couples TRBV28 to TRBJ2-5; 10 bases fit TRBD2. The J call may be incorrect, as the DNA end agrees better with TRBJ2-1. This CDR3 region has 16 residues. Germline lookup yields CDR1 MDHEN and CDR2 SYDVKM. The CDR3 loop is CASSSLSAGGPREQFF. The CDR3 DNA reads TGTGCCAGCAGTTCTCTCTCAGCGGGAGGGCCTCGGGAGCAGTTCTTC.

This clonotype was counted a few times. The chain has TRBV6-2 or TRBV6-3 and TRBJ2-5, with TRBD2 identical over 12 bases. The J call may be incorrect, as the DNA end agrees better with TRBJ2-7. The germline gives CDR1 MNHEY, CDR2 SVGEGT. The CDR3 is made up of 16 amino acids. CDR3 DNA: TGTGCCAGCAGTCAAGGCCGACTAGCGGGAGATTCCGAGCAGTACTTC. It codes for CASSQGRLAGDSEQYF.

In its sample, this clonotype was seen a few times. DNA for the CDR3: TGTGCCAGCAGTTCACAGCGGAATAATGAAAAACTGTTTTTT. Protein: CASSSQRNNEKLFF. The rearrangement joins TRBV28 to TRBJ1-4; D remains unclear. The length of the CDR3 is 14 residues. Per germline, CDR1 MDHEN and CDR2 SYDVKM. The germline V and J ends were trimmed by 4 bases and 4 bases, with 10 bases remaining between them.

The chain recombines TRBV7-9 with TRBJ2-1; TRBD2 matches 9 bases. Germline CDR1 is SEHNR and CDR2 is FQNEAQ (reference sequence). V shed 1 base and J 6 bases; nucleotides not matched to a gene: 7. The CDR3 runs to 16 residues. The CDR3: CASSLGSGRRGNEQFF. The CDR3 bases are TGTGCCAGCAGCTTAGGCAGCGGGAGGAGAGGCAATGAGCAGTTCTTC.

The chain couples TRBV29-1 to TRBJ2-5; no clear D. This CDR3 spans 13 amino acids. Trimming pared 3 bases from V and 0 bases from J, leaving 8 bases between. Germline assignment: CDR1 SQVTM and CDR2 ANQGSEA. The CDR3: CSVDRRYQETQYF. The CDR3 DNA reads TGCAGCGTTGACAGGCGATACCAAGAGACCCAGTACTTC.

The chain links TRBV20-1 to TRBJ2-5, with D unresolved. The V end was cut by 1 base, the J end by 5 bases, with 20 bases between. The CDR3 has 16 amino acids. CDR1 and CDR2 from the germline V gene are DFQATT and SNEGSKA (reference sequence). In nucleotides, the CDR3 is TGCAGTGCTAGAGCGTATTTTTCCGGGCTGGATGAGACCCAGTACTTC. Translating it yields CSARAYFSGLDETQYF.

This clonotype occurred many times. The CDR3 here is CATSRGSYGYTF. CDR3 nucleotide sequence: TGTGCCACCAGCCGAGGGTCCTATGGCTACACCTTC. The chain joins TRBV15 to TRBJ1-2; no firm D call. CDR1 and CDR2 (germline): LNHNV, YYDKDF (reference sequence). This CDR3 is built from 12 residues. Trimming pared 5 bases from V and 4 bases from J, leaving 8 bases between.

This clonotype turned up a few times. This chain uses TRBV10-3 with TRBJ2-1; 9 bases are shared with TRBD2. Trimming removed 2 bases from V and 5 bases from J; junction bases left unmatched: 7. CDR3 length equals 16 residues. In germline, CDR1 is ENHRY, CDR2 SYGVKD. The CDR3 is CAISEVISGGDNEQFF. The CDR3 DNA reads as TGTGCCATCAGTGAGGTGATTAGCGGGGGTGACAATGAGCAGTTCTTC.

CDR3 loop: CASNKAEITDTQYF. The CDR3 nucleotides are TGTGCCAGCAACAAAGCGGAAATCACAGATACGCAGTATTTT. The V call is TRBV9, the J call TRBJ2-3; tentative D call: TRBD2 (5 bases). Germline V lookup: CDR1 SGDLS, CDR2 YYNGEE. The CDR3 runs 14 residues. Trimming shortened V by 6 bases and J by 2 bases, and 13 bases separated the two germline ends.